The rows below give T cell receptor beta chains drawn from one sample of a study of control samples from healthy donors and cancer patients. Some clones are missing from TCRdb's copy, which holds only in-frame ones; the method was immunoSEQ multiplex PCR. The data contain around 82,000 clones, about 90% of them singletons. Sequenced: blood. The origin of the receptors is a man aged 50 to 59 in good health. CDR3s include the opening cysteine and the closing phenylalanine or tryptophan. A D gene is named only where the DNA matches it firmly.

d_call: -
j_call: TRBJ1-2
v_call: TRBV12-3/TRBV12-4
cdr3_aa: CASSFKVNYGYTF

d_call: TRBD2
j_call: TRBJ2-2
v_call: TRBV7-2
cdr3_aa: CASSLGLAGYNTGELFF

d_call: -
j_call: TRBJ2-3
v_call: TRBV11-3
cdr3_aa: CASSFRVDTQYF

d_call: TRBD1
j_call: TRBJ2-3
v_call: TRBV5-4
cdr3_aa: CASSPLGGSSTDTQYF

d_call: TRBD2
j_call: TRBJ2-7
v_call: TRBV7-3
cdr3_aa: CASSLLAGRFHEQYF

d_call: TRBD1
j_call: TRBJ1-2
v_call: TRBV6-5
cdr3_aa: CASSYPTGDGYTF

d_call: -
j_call: TRBJ1-1
v_call: TRBV30
cdr3_aa: CAWSVTGGNTEAFF

d_call: TRBD2
j_call: TRBJ2-1
v_call: TRBV6-2/TRBV6-3
cdr3_aa: CASSFYSGSHNEQFF

d_call: -
j_call: TRBJ1-2
v_call: TRBV18
cdr3_aa: CASSRPAAYVGGYTF

d_call: -
j_call: TRBJ2-3
v_call: TRBV4-3
cdr3_aa: CASSQEIGFAHTDTQYF

d_call: TRBD1
j_call: TRBJ1-5
v_call: TRBV7-8
cdr3_aa: CASSRTGDSNQPQHF

d_call: TRBD1
j_call: TRBJ1-6
v_call: TRBV7-2
cdr3_aa: CASSAGQGLSNSPLHF

d_call: -
j_call: TRBJ1-2
v_call: TRBV3-1/TRBV3-2
cdr3_aa: CASSQRTKPGYGYTF

d_call: -
j_call: TRBJ2-4
v_call: TRBV19
cdr3_aa: CASSIKGALAKNIQYF

d_call: -
j_call: TRBJ2-5
v_call: TRBV7-3
cdr3_aa: CASSLWGRETQYF

d_call: -
j_call: TRBJ2-1
v_call: TRBV24-1
cdr3_aa: CATSDHSYNEQFF

d_call: -
j_call: TRBJ2-7
v_call: TRBV7-2
cdr3_aa: CASSLGYISYEQYF

d_call: -
j_call: TRBJ2-7
v_call: TRBV7-2
cdr3_aa: CASSLVSSIYEQYF

d_call: -
j_call: TRBJ2-5
v_call: TRBV10-1
cdr3_aa: CASSEWVGTQGETQYF

d_call: -
j_call: TRBJ1-1
v_call: TRBV20-1
cdr3_aa: CSVIKFTEAFF

d_call: -
j_call: TRBJ1-1
v_call: TRBV6-2/TRBV6-3
cdr3_aa: CASSIQGPDTEAFF

d_call: -
j_call: TRBJ2-5
v_call: TRBV6-2/TRBV6-3
cdr3_aa: CASSSPAHQETQYF

d_call: -
j_call: TRBJ2-5
v_call: TRBV9
cdr3_aa: CASSVATSGLPDETQYF

d_call: -
j_call: TRBJ2-2
v_call: TRBV29-1
cdr3_aa: CSVEVTLRGQTTGELFF

d_call: -
j_call: TRBJ1-5
v_call: TRBV24-1
cdr3_aa: CATSDSDGDQPQHF

d_call: -
j_call: TRBJ2-5
v_call: TRBV4-3
cdr3_aa: CASSQDGRVGEETQYF

d_call: -
j_call: TRBJ2-7
v_call: TRBV27
cdr3_aa: CASSARDATYEQYF

d_call: -
j_call: TRBJ2-5
v_call: TRBV6-1
cdr3_aa: CASSEHRAQETQYF

d_call: -
j_call: TRBJ1-4
v_call: TRBV24-1
cdr3_aa: CATPPRVLSNEKLFF

d_call: -
j_call: TRBJ2-1
v_call: TRBV28
cdr3_aa: CASSLGGEPYNEQFF

d_call: TRBD1
j_call: TRBJ1-2
v_call: TRBV5-1
cdr3_aa: CASSFTGADYGYTF

d_call: -
j_call: TRBJ2-5
v_call: TRBV10-3
cdr3_aa: CAISEGVSETQYF

d_call: -
j_call: TRBJ1-2
v_call: TRBV28
cdr3_aa: CASSSNYGYTF

d_call: -
j_call: TRBJ2-5
v_call: TRBV6-5
cdr3_aa: CASSYAGWETQYF

d_call: -
j_call: TRBJ2-7
v_call: TRBV18
cdr3_aa: CASSPDRNYEQYF

d_call: TRBD1
j_call: TRBJ1-2
v_call: TRBV10-3
cdr3_aa: CAISRGQDEGYTF

d_call: -
j_call: TRBJ2-7
v_call: TRBV4-3
cdr3_aa: CASSQDGQGIYEQYF

d_call: -
j_call: TRBJ1-5
v_call: TRBV7-2
cdr3_aa: CASKAGPNQPQHF

d_call: TRBD2
j_call: TRBJ2-3
v_call: TRBV7-9
cdr3_aa: CASSSQLAGPKRVADTQYF

d_call: -
j_call: TRBJ1-1
v_call: TRBV18
cdr3_aa: CASSRAGAGDTEAFF

d_call: -
j_call: TRBJ2-3
v_call: TRBV14
cdr3_aa: CASSQVGTGQYF

d_call: -
j_call: TRBJ2-7
v_call: TRBV30
cdr3_aa: CAWSTHMYEQYF

d_call: -
j_call: TRBJ1-1
v_call: TRBV19
cdr3_aa: CASSIALSEAFF

d_call: TRBD1
j_call: TRBJ1-6
v_call: TRBV6-5
cdr3_aa: CASSTSGTGMEPLHF

d_call: TRBD2
j_call: TRBJ2-1
v_call: TRBV5-6
cdr3_aa: CASSWGGNEQFF

d_call: -
j_call: TRBJ1-2
v_call: TRBV4-3
cdr3_aa: CASSPLGRDGYTF

d_call: -
j_call: TRBJ2-3
v_call: TRBV2
cdr3_aa: CASSDLGAGTQYF

d_call: -
j_call: TRBJ1-3
v_call: TRBV5-1
cdr3_aa: CASSLEGDGNTIYF

d_call: TRBD1
j_call: TRBJ1-1
v_call: TRBV10-2
cdr3_aa: CASNGQGNTEAFF

d_call: -
j_call: TRBJ1-1
v_call: TRBV12-3/TRBV12-4
cdr3_aa: CASSLNPGTEAFF

d_call: -
j_call: TRBJ1-3
v_call: TRBV6-5
cdr3_aa: CASRAGVISGNTIYF

d_call: TRBD1
j_call: TRBJ1-6
v_call: TRBV9
cdr3_aa: CASTSEGALDSPLHF

d_call: TRBD1
j_call: TRBJ1-2
v_call: TRBV28
cdr3_aa: CASSLSPGQGNGYTF

d_call: -
j_call: TRBJ1-2
v_call: TRBV7-2
cdr3_aa: CASSYYTPGAYGYTF

d_call: TRBD2
j_call: TRBJ2-1
v_call: TRBV7-8
cdr3_aa: CASSLRVPGTSGRNEQFF

d_call: -
j_call: TRBJ1-5
v_call: TRBV28
cdr3_aa: CASSLYTGVNHF

d_call: TRBD1
j_call: TRBJ2-7
v_call: TRBV19
cdr3_aa: CASSFGQGFSYEQYF

d_call: TRBD2
j_call: TRBJ2-7
v_call: TRBV7-9
cdr3_aa: CASSLLSGSSYEQYF

d_call: -
j_call: TRBJ1-6
v_call: TRBV3-1/TRBV3-2
cdr3_aa: CASSQGVRESPLHF